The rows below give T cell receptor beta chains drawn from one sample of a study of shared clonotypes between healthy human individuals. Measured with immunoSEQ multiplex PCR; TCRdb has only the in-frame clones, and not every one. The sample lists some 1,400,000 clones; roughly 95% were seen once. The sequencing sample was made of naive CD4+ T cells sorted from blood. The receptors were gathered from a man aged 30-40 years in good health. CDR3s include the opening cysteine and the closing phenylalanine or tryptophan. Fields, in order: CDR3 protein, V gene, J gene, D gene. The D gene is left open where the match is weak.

CASSQSGATNEKLFF	TRBV4-1	TRBJ1-4	NA
CASTFSIGPNTEAFF	TRBV27	TRBJ1-1	NA
CASSLGGSLDTQYF	TRBV28	TRBJ2-3	NA
CAWSREFGLYEQYF	TRBV30	TRBJ2-7	NA
CASRENGRSLNEKLFF	TRBV6-1	TRBJ1-4	NA
CASSRPRGGLAESYNEQFF	TRBV7-2	TRBJ2-1	TRBD2
CASSYPSGGNTGELFF	TRBV6-5	TRBJ2-2	TRBD2
CATSRDTGRGNEQFF	TRBV15	TRBJ2-1	NA
CSVTLGSRSYNEQFF	TRBV29-1	TRBJ2-1	NA
CASSARLIDGYTF	TRBV28	TRBJ1-2	NA
CASSLVLAGGYNEQFF	TRBV11-2	TRBJ2-1	TRBD2
CASSPGMLTEAFF	TRBV6-5	TRBJ1-1	NA
CASSFGSEETQYF	TRBV5-1	TRBJ2-5	NA
CASSRREGANTEAFF	TRBV6-6	TRBJ1-1	TRBD1
CASSILVGLGNQPQHF	TRBV19	TRBJ1-5	NA
CASSLRPGETQYF	TRBV5-6	TRBJ2-5	NA
CASSYGPNTEAFF	TRBV7-6	TRBJ1-1	NA
CASSLWQGADRNTEAFF	TRBV7-3	TRBJ1-1	TRBD1
CASRGGLGTYEQYF	TRBV2	TRBJ2-7	TRBD2
CASSLGTGSGQPQHF	TRBV5-1	TRBJ1-5	TRBD1
CASSFGLAGSYNEQFF	TRBV27	TRBJ2-1	TRBD2
CASSLQGKGTDTQYF	TRBV25-1	TRBJ2-3	TRBD1
CASSLGPLDTQYF	TRBV11-2	TRBJ2-3	NA
CASSFQGAYNEQFF	TRBV28	TRBJ2-1	NA